This T cell receptor (beta chain) was sequenced during a study of long-term antiretroviral therapy in people with HIV (dated by TCRdb to between 2021 and 2022). Looking at the study overall: Collection of the earliest samples took place about a decade ahead of the 2015 WHO recommendation for immediate ART, at a time when ART was typically delayed until CD4 counts fell. Whether ART initiation and durable HIV suppression were associated with changes in peripheral blood TRB repertoire composition and diversity was tested in a retrospective serial study. From 30 to 35 adults with confirmed HIV infection, the cohort provided 150 to 200 cryopreserved PBMC samples, gathered serially across a mean of around six years (range 1-12). Of the roughly 27 participants with HIV, about a dozen were female. No cross-contamination during QIAcube processing was shown when test extractions of a monoclonal T-cell line were performed alongside about 30 polyclonal samples. What the study reported, not specific to this receptor: The samples span the years 2004 to 2017, and the ART regimens used may be less effective than current regimens. Starting ART was linked to a significant rise in TRB diversity, yet even with long-term ART the diversity remained significantly lower than in transplant donor controls. Narrower CDR3 length ranges were observed in HIV repertoires than in controls, and an antigen-experienced repertoire with only a slight naive shift after ART was suggested by the network structure. Because pre-ART samples had limited cell numbers, profiling was done on unsorted PBMC rather than on sorted CD4+ and CD8+ T cells. Since PBMC availability was limited, sequencing covered only the TCR beta chain, with no alpha chain pairing. Inferences about post-ART repertoire changes are limited because no data were available on ART adherence, viral resistance or therapy changes. At every time point, the repertoire was dominated by expanded TRB clones first identified before ART initiation, although this dominance fluctuated and, in many PLHIV, declined after ART.

Inclusion was restricted to participants for whom at least one PBMC sample before ART initiation and at least two post-ART samples were available. Every participant with HIV received treatment in the United States of America. Before DNA extraction, cryopreserved samples containing about 0.9-10 million PBMC were thawed and washed. At the time of the earliest PBMC sample for each participant with HIV, ages ranged from about 20 to 55 years. Per participant, PBMC samples came from 1-4 timepoints prior to ART initiation and 2-8 timepoints following ART initiation, for a median of 7 samples. Serial HIV viral load, CD4+ T-cell count, ART history and demographic data were obtained for every participant. A Qiagen kit on a QIAcube was used to extract genomic DNA from unsorted PBMC, with samples processed in batches of 12. The immunoSEQ hsTCRB v3.0 assay was used at survey level resolution for TRB variable region sequencing. A depth of roughly 35,000-55,000 T-cell genomes per sample was targeted for TRB sequencing. Pooled TRB libraries were sequenced on an Illumina MiSeq with a v3 150-cycle kit. The paper's data handling went like this. Repertoire analysis was performed in R inside a reproducible Nextflow workflow that covered QC, data transformation and analysis. LymphoSeq2, an R package for exploring AIRR-Seq data, was used to implement the custom analyses. A handful of samples that yielded fewer than 5000 total TRB sequences were excluded, so that more than 150 HIV repertoires were analyzed. Among the 190 or so HIV repertoires that were kept, under 60 were collected before ART initiation and 120 to 140 were collected after ART initiation. Each repertoire was downsampled to 5000 TRB nucleotide sequences, and summary statistics were averaged across 100 downsampling iterations. Only TRB sequences with CDR3 regions of at least seven amino acids were retained for analysis. Two measures captured diversity: a Shannon entropy-derived clonality score and the Gini coefficient. Repertoire networks linked the top 5000 CDR3 amino acid sequences whenever two sequences differed by an edit distance of one. For TRB CDR3 amino acid sequences, GLIPH2 was used to predict antigen specificity groups and MHC restriction. To flag known CMV, EBV, HIV or tissue antigen associations, CDR3 amino acid sequences were matched against VDJdb and McPAS-TCR. Pre-ART, post-ART and control groups were compared with Wilcoxon signed-rank tests and Holm-Bonferroni correction. Held by TCRdb, this immuneACCESS table contains in-frame sequences only and omits some clones. Under half of the omission traces to an unresolved V gene where checked; the cause of the rest is unknown. V and J calls and clone size are as listed in that table; D and trimming were resolved from the DNA. This sample holds 35,000 or so clones; about 94% were observed only once. The top ten clonotypes cover around 3.3% of the sample.

Turning to this clone: Its specific antigen is unknown. Base qualities are not recorded, but no much larger clone differs from it by a single base.

The starting material was unsorted PBMCs, obtained 4.1 years after starting antiretroviral therapy. This clonotype was sampled from a woman aged 45-60 years with HIV.

CDR3 region: CASSYRGSNSPLHF. The sequenced DNA: TGTGCCAGCAGTTACAGGGGATCTAATTCACCCCTCCACTTT. The chain couples TRBV27 to TRBJ1-6, with TRBD1 matching 7 junction bases. The CDR3, cysteine through phenylalanine, is 14 amino acids long. Only CDR3 DNA remains: 42 bases, in frame from the first base. CDR1 MNHEY and CDR2 SMNVEV were looked up in the germline V gene (reference sequence). Germline trimming amounts to 4 bases on V and 6 bases on J, with 3 as the count of junction bases outside the gene matches.